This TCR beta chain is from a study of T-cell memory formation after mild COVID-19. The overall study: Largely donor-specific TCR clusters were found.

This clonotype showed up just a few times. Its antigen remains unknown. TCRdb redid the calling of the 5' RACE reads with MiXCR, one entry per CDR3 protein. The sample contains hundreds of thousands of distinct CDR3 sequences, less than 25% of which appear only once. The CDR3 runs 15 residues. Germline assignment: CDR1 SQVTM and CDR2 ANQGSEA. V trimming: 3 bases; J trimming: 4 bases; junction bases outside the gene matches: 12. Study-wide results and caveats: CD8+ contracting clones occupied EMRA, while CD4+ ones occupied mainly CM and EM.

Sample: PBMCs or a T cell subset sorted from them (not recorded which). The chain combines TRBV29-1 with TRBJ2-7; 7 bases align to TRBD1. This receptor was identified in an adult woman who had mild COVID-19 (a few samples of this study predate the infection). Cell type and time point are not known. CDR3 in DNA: TGCAGCGTTGAGCCCATTCGACAGGGACAATACGAGCAGTACTTC. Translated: CSVEPIRQGQYEQYF.